Below, one T cell receptor (beta chain) is given with its context. Its antigen is unidentified. At one boundary the junction diverges from the germline segment, which might be a read error. Per the germline V gene, CDR1 is MNHEY and CDR2 is SVGAGI. The CDR3 totals 13 residues. This sample was taken from a study of tumor-infiltrating lymphocytes in primary liver carcinoma. Overall study context: Samples gave roughly 3.65 to 8 million productive TCRbeta reads, similar across tissue types. Study results and caveats: A significantly higher top-250-clone fraction was found in tumors than in blood (p = 0.039).

Constant-region priming of about 0.5 ug total RNA yielded TCR beta cDNA. Libraries of TCR beta came from three nested multiplex PCR rounds with slightly modified ARM-PCR. The study ran its first two PCR rounds for around 9 cycles each, using TRBV1-TRBV30 forward primers and a C-beta reverse primer. MiXCR was run by TCRdb on the multiplex PCR reads, yielding one entry per CDR3 protein. The table has roughly 190,000 distinct CDR3 sequences, around four fifths seen once. The study co-extracted DNA and RNA from around 18-30 mg of unsorted bulk tissue. Each tumor was sampled at four poles and its centre. The sequencing input was tumor tissue from primary liver carcinoma. This rearrangement joins TRBV6-5 to TRBJ2-7, with D tentatively TRBD2 (7 bases). The TCR originated in a man in his forties with primary liver carcinoma and hepatitis B virus infection. The DNA for the CDR3 is TGTGCCAGCAGCAGACCGGGGGGCTACGAGCATTACTTC. Protein product: CASSRPGGYEHYF.